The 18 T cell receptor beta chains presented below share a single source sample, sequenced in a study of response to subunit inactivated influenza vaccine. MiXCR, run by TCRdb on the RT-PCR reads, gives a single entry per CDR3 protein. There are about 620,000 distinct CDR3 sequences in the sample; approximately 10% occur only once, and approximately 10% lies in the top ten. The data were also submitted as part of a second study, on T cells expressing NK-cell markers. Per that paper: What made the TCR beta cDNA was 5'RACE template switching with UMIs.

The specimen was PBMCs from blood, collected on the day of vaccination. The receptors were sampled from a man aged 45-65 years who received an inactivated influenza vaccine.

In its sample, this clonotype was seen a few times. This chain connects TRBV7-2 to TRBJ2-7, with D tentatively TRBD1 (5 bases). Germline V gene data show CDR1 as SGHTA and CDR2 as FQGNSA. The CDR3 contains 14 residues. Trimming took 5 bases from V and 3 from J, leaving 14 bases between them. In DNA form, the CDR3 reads TGTGCCAGCAGCCAAACCTCAGGGCTCTACGAGCAGTACTTC. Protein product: CASSQTSGLYEQYF.

DNA of the CDR3: TGCAGCGTTCGGGCTCTTCACCATGGCTACACCTTC. Translated: CSVRALHHGYTF. The chain combines TRBV29-1 with TRBJ1-2; D unresolved. Germline CDR1 SQVTM, CDR2 ANQGSEA. CDR3 size: 12 residues. V was pared by 5 bases and J by 6 bases, with 13 bases between.

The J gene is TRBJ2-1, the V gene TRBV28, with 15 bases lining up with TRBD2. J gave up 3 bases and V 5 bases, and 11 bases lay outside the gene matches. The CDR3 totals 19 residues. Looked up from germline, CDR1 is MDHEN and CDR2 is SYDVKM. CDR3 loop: CASSPTGTSGGRNYNEQFF. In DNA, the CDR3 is TGTGCCAGCAGTCCTACTGGGACTAGCGGGGGGAGGAACTACAATGAGCAGTTCTTC.

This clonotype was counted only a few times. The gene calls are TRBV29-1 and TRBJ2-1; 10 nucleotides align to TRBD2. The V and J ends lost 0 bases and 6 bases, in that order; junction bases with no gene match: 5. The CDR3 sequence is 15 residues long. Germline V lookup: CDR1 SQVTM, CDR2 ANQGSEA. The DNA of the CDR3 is TGCAGCGTTGAAGAACCCCTAGCGGGAGTCAATGAGCAGTTCTTC. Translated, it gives CSVEEPLAGVNEQFF.

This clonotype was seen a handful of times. For the CDR3, the DNA is TGTGCCAGCAGCTCCCAGTATCTCTCCCGGGACAGGTCCTACGAGCAGTACTTC. It codes for CASSSQYLSRDRSYEQYF. V gene TRBV5-5 combines with J gene TRBJ2-7, with 8 bases matching TRBD1. Germline V CDR1 and CDR2: SGHKS, YYEKEE (reference sequence). This CDR3 has 18 amino acids. V was pared by 3 bases and J by 1 base, with 15 bases of the junction left unmatched.

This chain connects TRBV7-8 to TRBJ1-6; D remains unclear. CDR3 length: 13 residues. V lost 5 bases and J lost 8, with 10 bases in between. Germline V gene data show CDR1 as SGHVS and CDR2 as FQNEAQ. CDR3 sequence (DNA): TGTGCCAGCAGCGCATTAACGGATTCACCCCTCCACTTT. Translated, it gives CASSALTDSPLHF.

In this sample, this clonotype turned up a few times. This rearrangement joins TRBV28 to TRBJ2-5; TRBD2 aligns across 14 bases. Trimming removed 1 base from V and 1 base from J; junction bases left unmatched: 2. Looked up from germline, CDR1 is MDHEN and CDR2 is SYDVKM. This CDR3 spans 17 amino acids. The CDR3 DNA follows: TGTGCCAGCAGTTTATTTGGACTAGCGGGAGGCCAAGAGACCCAGTACTTC. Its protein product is CASSLFGLAGGQETQYF.

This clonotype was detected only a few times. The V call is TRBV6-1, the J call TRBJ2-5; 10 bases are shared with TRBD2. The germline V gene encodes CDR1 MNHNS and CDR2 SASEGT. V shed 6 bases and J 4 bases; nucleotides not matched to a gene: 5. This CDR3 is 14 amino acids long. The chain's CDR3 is CASRIAGGRETQYF. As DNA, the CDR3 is TGTGCCAGCAGAATAGCGGGGGGTCGAGAGACCCAGTACTTC.

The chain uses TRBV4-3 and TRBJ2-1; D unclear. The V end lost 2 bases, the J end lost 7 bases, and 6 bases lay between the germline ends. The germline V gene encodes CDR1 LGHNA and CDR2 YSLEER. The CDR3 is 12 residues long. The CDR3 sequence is CASSQLENEQFF. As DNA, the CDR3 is TGCGCCAGCAGCCAACTTGAAAATGAGCAGTTCTTC.

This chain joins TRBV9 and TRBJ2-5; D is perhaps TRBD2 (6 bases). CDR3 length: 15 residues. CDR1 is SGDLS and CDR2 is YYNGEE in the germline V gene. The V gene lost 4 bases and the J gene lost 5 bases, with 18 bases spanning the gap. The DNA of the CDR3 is TGTGCCAGCAGCAATTTAGCGGAGGTAGGGGAGACCCAGTACTTC. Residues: CASSNLAEVGETQYF. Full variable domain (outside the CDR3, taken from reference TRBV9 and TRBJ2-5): DSGVTQTPKHLITATGQRVTLRCSPRSGDLSVYWYQQSLDQGLQFLIQYYNGEERAKGNILERFSAQQFPDLHSELNLSSLELGDSALYFCASSNLAEVGETQYFGPGTRLLVL.

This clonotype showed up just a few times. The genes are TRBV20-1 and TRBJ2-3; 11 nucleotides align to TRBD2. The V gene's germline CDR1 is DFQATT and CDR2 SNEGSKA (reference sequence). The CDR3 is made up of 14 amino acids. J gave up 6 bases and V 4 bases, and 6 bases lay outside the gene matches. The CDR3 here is CSAISGRAGDTQYF. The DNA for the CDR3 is TGCAGTGCTATTAGCGGGAGGGCCGGGGATACGCAGTATTTT.

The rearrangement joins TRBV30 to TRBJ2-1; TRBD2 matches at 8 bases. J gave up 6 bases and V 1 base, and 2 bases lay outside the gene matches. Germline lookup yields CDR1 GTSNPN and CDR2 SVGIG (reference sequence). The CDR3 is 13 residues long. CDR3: CAWSGLAGNEQFF. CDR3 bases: TGTGCCTGGAGTGGCCTAGCGGGCAATGAGCAGTTCTTC.

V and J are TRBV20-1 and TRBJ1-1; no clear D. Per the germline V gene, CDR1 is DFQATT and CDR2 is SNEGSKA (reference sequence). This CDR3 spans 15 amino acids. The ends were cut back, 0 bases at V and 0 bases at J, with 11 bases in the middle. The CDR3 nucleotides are TGCAGTGCTAGAGATCCAAGCGGGGTGAACACTGAAGCTTTCTTT. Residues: CSARDPSGVNTEAFF.

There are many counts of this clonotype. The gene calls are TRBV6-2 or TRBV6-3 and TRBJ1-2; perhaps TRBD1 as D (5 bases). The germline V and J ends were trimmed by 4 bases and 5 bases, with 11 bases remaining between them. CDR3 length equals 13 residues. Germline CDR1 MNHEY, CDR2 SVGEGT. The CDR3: CASSSGLLYGYTF. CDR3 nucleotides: TGTGCCAGCAGTTCGGGACTCCTTTATGGCTACACCTTC.

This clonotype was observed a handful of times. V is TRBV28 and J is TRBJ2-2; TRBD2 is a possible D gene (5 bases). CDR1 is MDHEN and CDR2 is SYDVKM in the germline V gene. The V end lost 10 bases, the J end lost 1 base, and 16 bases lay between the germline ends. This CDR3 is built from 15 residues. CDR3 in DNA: TGTGCCACCGTACGAGGGCGGTTGAACACCGGGGAGCTGTTTTTT. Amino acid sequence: CATVRGRLNTGELFF.

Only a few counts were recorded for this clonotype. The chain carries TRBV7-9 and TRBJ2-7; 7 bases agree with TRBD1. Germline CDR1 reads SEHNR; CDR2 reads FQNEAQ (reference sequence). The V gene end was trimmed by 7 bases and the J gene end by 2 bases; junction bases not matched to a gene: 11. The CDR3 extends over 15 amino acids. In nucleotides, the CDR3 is TGTGCCAGCACCTATCAGACAGGGATTGCCTACGAGCAGTACTTC. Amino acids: CASTYQTGIAYEQYF.

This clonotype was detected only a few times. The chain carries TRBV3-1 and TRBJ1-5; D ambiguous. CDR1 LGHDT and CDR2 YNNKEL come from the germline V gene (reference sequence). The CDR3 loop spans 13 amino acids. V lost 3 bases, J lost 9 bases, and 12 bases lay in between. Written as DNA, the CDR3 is TGTGCCAGCAGCCAGGCCCCTAGTTTGCCCCAGCATTTT. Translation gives CASSQAPSLPQHF.

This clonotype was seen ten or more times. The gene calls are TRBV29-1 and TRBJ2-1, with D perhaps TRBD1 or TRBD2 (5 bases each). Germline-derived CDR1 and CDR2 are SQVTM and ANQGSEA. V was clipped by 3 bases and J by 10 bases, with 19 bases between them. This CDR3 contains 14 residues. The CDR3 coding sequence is TGCAGCGTTGATGATCCTAGTGGGGGTGAGGAGCAGTTCTTC. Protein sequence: CSVDDPSGGEEQFF.